The present T cell receptor beta chain was sequenced within a study of OX40 agonist ivuxolimab in advanced cancers. Overall study: Every 2 weeks, patients got intravenous ivuxolimab at one of six dose levels (0.01-10 mg/kg). A mean age of roughly 62 years, range roughly 20 to 79, was recorded, and 80% to 90% were male. Checkpoint inhibitors had been given previously to over 30% of patients.

Generated by immunoSEQ multiplex PCR, the TCRdb table keeps only in-frame clones and is missing some. Of around 62,000 clones in the sample, 80% to 90% were seen once. The receptor was derived from an adult with an advanced solid tumor such as melanoma, head and neck, liver or kidney cancer. The specimen comprised CD4+ or CD8+ T cells sorted from blood, sampled in a trial of the OX40 agonist ivuxolimab.

The CDR3 nucleotides are TGTGCCAGTAGCGACATGTCTCAGGGCAATCAGCCCCAGCATTTT. Amino acids: CASSDMSQGNQPQHF. This rearrangement joins TRBV19 to TRBJ1-5; D gene uncertain. There are 15 residues in the CDR3. Trimming pared 6 bases from V and 2 bases from J, leaving 14 bases between. Germline assignment: CDR1 LNHDA and CDR2 SQIVND (reference sequence). Full variable domain (outside the CDR3, taken from reference TRBV19 and TRBJ1-5): DGGITQSPKYLFRKEGQNVTLSCEQNLNHDAMYWYRQDPGQGLRLIYYSQIVNDFQKGDIAEGYSVSREKKESFPLTVTSAQKNPTAFYLCASSDMSQGNQPQHFGDGTRLSIL.